The 31 T cell receptor beta chains listed next were all sequenced from one sample in a study of cytomegalovirus exposure and HLA in healthy donors. PCR involved 60 Vbeta and 13 Jbeta primers. Sequencing was performed with immunoSEQ multiplex PCR; in TCRdb, only in-frame clones are kept and a portion is missing. This table has about 230,000 clones, approximately 90% appearing once. The specimen was PBMCs. Every receptor here comes from a woman between 18 and 29 years old in good health and CMV-seronegative.

This clone was observed once. The chain recombines TRBV4-1 with TRBJ2-5; tentatively, D is TRBD1 (6 bases). The J call is doubtful: the DNA matches TRBJ2-7 better. Germline CDR1 and CDR2: MGHRA and YSYEKL. This CDR3 region has 14 residues. As DNA, the CDR3 is TGCGCCAGCAGCCCCAGGGGTCCTTACTACGAGCAGTACTTC. It encodes CASSPRGPYYEQYF.

V and J are TRBV6-1 and TRBJ1-5; 9 positions match TRBD1. Germline lookup yields CDR1 MNHNS and CDR2 SASEGT. CDR3 length: 15 amino acids. Losses at the gene ends were 6 bases for V and 6 bases for J; bases not matched to a gene: 9. The chain's CDR3 is CASSNRGLMIQPQHF. The CDR3 coding sequence is TGTGCCAGCAGCAACAGGGGGCTAATGATTCAGCCCCAGCATTTT.

The CDR3 is CSADRDRVDNEQFF. DNA for the CDR3: TGCAGCGCCGACCGGGACAGGGTCGACAATGAGCAGTTCTTC. The chain recombines TRBV29-1 with TRBJ2-1; 9 nucleotides agree with TRBD1. The germline CDR1 and CDR2 sequences are SQVTM and ANQGSEA. V was clipped by 7 bases and J by 5 bases; unmatched bases: 9. This CDR3 comprises 14 residues.

The rearrangement links TRBV9 to TRBJ1-1; maybe TRBD1 (5 bases). The CDR3 is made up of 13 amino acids. Trimming left V 3 bases short and J 3 bases short, with 9 bases between. Germline values: CDR1 SGDLS, CDR2 YYNGEE. This CDR3 reads CASSERQYTEAFF. For the CDR3, the DNA is TGTGCCAGCAGCGAACGACAGTACACTGAAGCTTTCTTT. The variable domain in full, completed from reference TRBV9 and TRBJ1-1, reads DSGVTQTPKHLITATGQRVTLRCSPRSGDLSVYWYQQSLDQGLQFLIQYYNGEERAKGNILERFSAQQFPDLHSELNLSSLELGDSALYFCASSERQYTEAFFGQGTRLTVV.

The chain carries TRBV7-9 and TRBJ2-1, with 10 bases fitting TRBD1. V gave up 4 bases and J gave up 5 bases; unmatched junction bases: 8. Germline CDR1 and CDR2: SEHNR and FQNEAQ (reference sequence). This CDR3 has 16 amino acids. As DNA, the CDR3 is TGTGCCAGCAGCTCCCGAGACAGGGGGCCGAACAATGAGCAGTTCTTC. The encoded protein is CASSSRDRGPNNEQFF.

V is TRBV7-2 and J is TRBJ2-3, with 9 bases lining up with TRBD2. CDR1 is SGHTA, CDR2 FQGNSA, per germline. J gave up 4 bases and V 1 base, and 15 bases lay outside the gene matches. The CDR3 covers 19 residues. This CDR3 is CASSLGPPGGRAIADTQYF. The CDR3 DNA follows: TGTGCCAGCAGCTTAGGGCCCCCGGGCGGGAGGGCTATCGCAGATACGCAGTATTTT.

V gene TRBV9 combines with J gene TRBJ1-3; D might be TRBD1 (5 bases). V lost 4 bases to trimming and J lost 3 bases, with 23 bases between them. The germline V gene encodes CDR1 SGDLS and CDR2 YYNGEE. This CDR3 has 18 residues. The chain's CDR3 is CASSPLPYPQGSGNTIYF. CDR3 nucleotides: TGTGCCAGCAGCCCACTACCCTACCCTCAGGGAAGTGGAAACACCATATATTTT.

The J gene is TRBJ2-7, the V gene TRBV5-4; 7 bases align to TRBD1. This CDR3 spans 15 amino acids. V trimming: 4 bases; J trimming: 3 bases; junction bases outside the gene matches: 10. Per germline, CDR1 SGHNT and CDR2 YYREEE (reference sequence). The CDR3 bases are TGTGCCAGCAGCCCTTTCCCGACAGGGAACTACGAGCAGTACTTC. Amino acids: CASSPFPTGNYEQYF.

V gene TRBV7-9 combines with J gene TRBJ2-7, with a weak D call TRBD2 (5 bases). Germline values: CDR1 SEHNR, CDR2 FQNEAQ (reference sequence). Trimming removed 1 base at V and 4 bases at J, with 11 bases between. The CDR3 sequence is 14 residues long. In DNA form, the CDR3 reads TGTGCCAGCAGCTTAGGGACTGGCTTATACGAGCAGTACTTC. It yields the protein CASSLGTGLYEQYF.

About this clone: Different DNA sequences within this sample yield the same CDR3. The rearrangement links TRBV18 to TRBJ2-5; D is possibly TRBD1 (5 bases). The CDR3 totals 13 residues. Germline V CDR1 and CDR2: KGHSH, LQKENI. The V gene lost 3 bases and the J gene lost 3 bases, with 8 bases spanning the gap. CDR3 protein: CASSPGREETQYF. CDR3 nucleotides: TGTGCCAGCTCACCTGGCAGGGAAGAGACCCAGTACTTC.

The gene calls are TRBV29-1 and TRBJ1-1; D is unresolved. The germline gives CDR1 SQVTM, CDR2 ANQGSEA. V dropped 7 bases and J dropped 5 bases, with 8 bases sitting between them. The CDR3 length is 10 residues. The CDR3 DNA reads as TGCAGCGCCACGGGGACTGAAGCTTTCTTT. As protein: CSATGTEAFF.

V is TRBV6-1 and J is TRBJ1-2; weak D call: TRBD1 (5 bases). Trimming shortened V by 1 base and J by 4 bases, and 13 bases separated the two germline ends. This CDR3 has 15 residues. Germline assignment: CDR1 MNHNS and CDR2 SASEGT. CDR3 loop: CASSEGRGRGYGYTF. In DNA form, the CDR3 reads TGTGCCAGCAGTGAAGGGAGGGGAAGAGGCTATGGCTACACCTTC.

The J gene is TRBJ2-7, the V gene TRBV6-5; 8 bases align to TRBD1. V shed 6 bases and J 2 bases; nucleotides not matched to a gene: 9. Germline CDR1 reads MNHEY; CDR2 reads SVGAGI. CDR3 length equals 15 residues. Written as DNA, the CDR3 is TGTGCCAGCAGCCGTGGACAGGGTAGCGCCTACGAGCAGTACTTC. This codes for CASSRGQGSAYEQYF.

This chain connects TRBV5-6 to TRBJ1-6; possible D gene TRBD1, 5 bases. CDR3 size: 15 residues. Germline V gives CDR1 SGHDT, CDR2 YYEEEE. Trimming cost V 3 bases and J 8 bases, with 15 bases left between them. Here the CDR3 reads CASSSAGLIYSPLHF. CDR3 sequence (DNA): TGTGCCAGCAGCTCCGCGGGACTTATTTATTCACCCCTCCACTTT.

The V gene is TRBV10-3, the J gene TRBJ2-5; 7 bases are a match to TRBD2. With the DNA end fitting TRBJ2-7 better, the J assignment may be wrong. This CDR3 has 15 amino acids. Per germline, CDR1 ENHRY and CDR2 SYGVKD. This chain's CDR3 is CAISESGDYIYEQYF. Here the CDR3 DNA reads TGTGCCATCAGTGAGTCGGGGGACTATATCTACGAGCAGTACTTC.

This rearrangement joins TRBV4-3 to TRBJ1-2; 7 bases match TRBD1. Trimming took 1 base from V and 4 from J; bases not matched to a gene: 3. The CDR3 runs to 14 residues. CDR1 and CDR2 (germline): LGHNA, YSLEER. In DNA, the CDR3 is TGCGCCAGCAGCCAAGGCGACAGGGTCTATGGCTACACCTTC. The encoded protein is CASSQGDRVYGYTF.

The chain is built from TRBV19 and TRBJ2-1, with 14 bases fitting TRBD2. CDR1 LNHDA and CDR2 SQIVND come from the germline V gene (reference sequence). J lost 6 bases, V lost 4 bases, and 11 bases had no gene match. This CDR3 comprises 18 residues. The CDR3 spells CASSRRLTSGRVSNEQFF. The CDR3 DNA is TGTGCCAGTAGTAGACGCTTGACTAGCGGGAGGGTGAGCAATGAGCAGTTCTTC. The whole variable domain, filled in from reference TRBV19 and TRBJ2-1, reads DGGITQSPKYLFRKEGQNVTLSCEQNLNHDAMYWYRQDPGQGLRLIYYSQIVNDFQKGDIAEGYSVSREKKESFPLTVTSAQKNPTAFYLCASSRRLTSGRVSNEQFFGPGTRLTVL.

This clone has a single count. The CDR3 DNA follows: TGTGCCAGCAGTCCCGGACAGGCGAACCAAGAGACCCAGTACTTC. It is translated as CASSPGQANQETQYF. This chain uses TRBV2 with TRBJ2-5; TRBD1 matches at 7 bases. CDR1 and CDR2 (germline): SNHLY, FYNNEI. This CDR3 region has 15 residues. V lost 5 bases, J lost 0 bases, and 6 bases stayed unmatched.

The chain has TRBV5-1 and TRBJ2-5; 11 positions match TRBD1. Germline CDR1 SGHRS, CDR2 YFSETQ. Trimming at V came to 4 bases and at J to 0 bases, leaving 8 bases not matched to a gene. The CDR3 runs 17 residues. The CDR3 protein is CASSGGTGGEYQETQYF. CDR3 DNA: TGCGCCAGCAGCGGAGGGACAGGGGGAGAGTACCAAGAGACCCAGTACTTC.

This clone was counted once. This sequence joins TRBV7-6 and TRBJ2-7, with D possibly TRBD1 on 6 matching bases. Trimming cost V 4 bases and J 3 bases, with 19 bases left between them. CDR1 SGHVS and CDR2 FNYEAQ come from the germline V gene. The CDR3 has 16 residues. The CDR3 nucleotides read TGTGCCAGCAGCTCTACACCACCGGACAGAGTCTACGAGCAGTACTTC. Translation gives CASSSTPPDRVYEQYF.

This chain connects TRBV6-5 to TRBJ1-3; D ambiguous. Trimming took off 0 bases at V and 0 bases at J, with 6 bases between the two ends. Per germline, CDR1 MNHEY and CDR2 SVGAGI. CDR3 size: 15 residues. The CDR3 reads CASSYSHRSGNTIYF. The CDR3 coding sequence is TGTGCCAGCAGTTACTCACACCGCTCTGGAAACACCATATATTTT.

J is TRBJ1-5 and V is TRBV9; D is unresolved. This CDR3 spans 13 amino acids. V was shortened by 3 bases and J by 3 bases, with 7 bases between the two germline ends. The germline V gene has CDR1 SGDLS and CDR2 YYNGEE. CDR3 coding DNA: TGTGCCAGCAGCGCCTCAGTCAATCAGCCCCAGCATTTT. It specifies CASSASVNQPQHF.

This sequence joins TRBV10-3 and TRBJ1-2; no reliable D call. The CDR3 sequence is 13 residues long. Per germline, CDR1 ENHRY and CDR2 SYGVKD. The V end lost 0 bases, the J end lost 3 bases, and 5 bases lay between the germline ends. This CDR3 reads CAISESSDYGYTF. The CDR3 DNA sequence: TGTGCCATCAGTGAGTCCTCGGACTATGGCTACACCTTC.

The chain links TRBV27 to TRBJ2-1, with TRBD1 as a possible D gene (6 bases). V lost 6 bases and J lost 8, with 23 bases in between. CDR3 length equals 16 residues. Germline lookup yields CDR1 MNHEY and CDR2 SMNVEV (reference sequence). The CDR3 is CASSPTGVPIGDEQFF. Written as DNA, the CDR3 is TGTGCCAGCAGCCCGACAGGCGTCCCCATAGGCGATGAGCAGTTCTTC.

V usage is TRBV19 and J usage is TRBJ1-5, with 8 nucleotides matching TRBD1. The CDR3 contains 15 residues. Germline V gives CDR1 LNHDA, CDR2 SQIVND (reference sequence). V shed 7 bases, J shed 7 bases, and the junction held 12 bases outside the gene matches. CDR3 protein: CASTSGQGGYQPQHF. The CDR3 region has the DNA TGTGCCAGTACCTCTGGACAGGGCGGTTACCAGCCCCAGCATTTT.

The gene calls are TRBV7-2 and TRBJ1-2; perhaps TRBD1 as D (5 bases). The CDR3 spans 13 residues. Trimming removed 6 bases from V and 5 bases from J, with 13 bases in between. Germline V gene data show CDR1 as SGHTA and CDR2 as FQGNSA. The CDR3 protein is CASRQDSAYGYTF. The CDR3 bases are TGTGCCAGCAGACAAGACAGCGCTTATGGCTACACCTTC.

The chain carries TRBV4-3 and TRBJ1-2, with 8 bases that match TRBD1. The CDR3 covers 15 residues. Looked up from germline, CDR1 is LGHNA and CDR2 is YSLEER. V shed 1 base, J shed 7 bases, and the junction held 8 bases outside the gene matches. CDR3 sequence: CASSQAAGGWGGYTF. CDR3 sequence (DNA): TGCGCCAGCAGCCAAGCAGCAGGGGGCTGGGGTGGCTACACCTTC.

This chain joins TRBV11-2 and TRBJ2-2, with 8 bases matching TRBD2. Germline CDR1 SGHAT, CDR2 FQNNGV. Losses at the gene ends were 4 bases for V and 4 bases for J; bases not matched to a gene: 11. The CDR3 totals 17 residues. The CDR3 coding sequence is TGTGCCAGCAGCTCCCTCGGGGGGGCCCAGGTCACCGGGGAGCTGTTTTTT. Translated, it gives CASSSLGGAQVTGELFF.

The chain is built from TRBV11-3 and TRBJ2-7, with 7 nucleotides matching TRBD1. The CDR3 sequence is 14 residues long. The germline V gene has CDR1 SGHNT and CDR2 YENEEA. After removal of 4 bases from V and 6 bases from J, the junction contained 9 bases not matched to a gene. In DNA form, the CDR3 reads TGTGCCAGCAGCTACGACGACAGGGATGGCGAGCAGTACTTC. It is translated as CASSYDDRDGEQYF.

The CDR3 loop reads CASSFNFRGQGEQYF. The CDR3, as DNA: TGTGCCAGCAGTTTCAATTTCAGGGGTCAGGGCGAGCAGTACTTC. The chain carries TRBV27 and TRBJ2-7; possible D gene TRBD1, 6 bases. This CDR3 has 15 amino acids. Germline V CDR1 and CDR2: MNHEY, SMNVEV (reference sequence). Deletions cut 3 bases from V and 6 bases from J, with 18 bases between.

The rearrangement uses TRBV9 and TRBJ2-3; 10 positions match TRBD1. The CDR3 extends over 20 amino acids. Losses at the gene ends were 3 bases for V and 2 bases for J; bases not matched to a gene: 18. Germline lookup yields CDR1 SGDLS and CDR2 YYNGEE. The CDR3 protein is CASSAHNRDRGYSLTDTQYF. DNA for the CDR3: TGTGCCAGCAGCGCCCACAATCGGGACAGGGGCTACTCACTCACAGATACGCAGTATTTT.